Listed below are T cell receptor beta chains from one sample, sequenced in a study of cytomegalovirus exposure and HLA in healthy donors. Profiled with immunoSEQ multiplex PCR; TCRdb holds only in-frame clones, not every one. The repertoire consists of some 170,000 clones, with 80% occurring once and the leading ten covering roughly 9.7%. The sequenced sample was PBMCs. The receptors were gathered from a man younger than 35 in good health and CMV-seropositive. CDR3s include the opening cysteine and the closing phenylalanine or tryptophan. D genes are given only for firm matches. Size tells how often a clone was seen (once, few, many) or the class of an expanded clone, and some rows leave it out.

TGTGCCAGCAGCCCCCGACAGGGGGCCACTGAAGCTTTCTTT	CASSPRQGATEAFF	TRBJ1-1	.	TRBD1	TRBV5-4
TGTGCCAGCAGCGCAACAGGGCTCACAGATACGCAGTATTTT	CASSATGLTDTQYF	TRBJ2-3	once	.	TRBV7-6
TGTGCCAGCAGCTTAGAATGGACTAGCGGCACCTACGAGCAGTACTTC	CASSLEWTSGTYEQYF	TRBJ2-7	.	TRBD2	TRBV7-2
TGCGCCAGCAGCTTGGGAACAGTTAACTACGAGCAGTACTTC	CASSLGTVNYEQYF	TRBJ2-7	few	.	TRBV5-1
TGTGCCAGCAGTGAAAGGGGGATCAGTCGATTTCCATACGAGCAGTACTTC	CASSERGISRFPYEQYF	TRBJ2-7	few	.	TRBV6-1
TGTGCCAGTAGTAGCCTGGAGGATACCTACGAGCAGTACTTC	CASSSLEDTYEQYF	TRBJ2-7	.	.	TRBV19
TGCAGCGTTGGAAGTCTAGCGGGGGGGGATGAGCAGTTCTTC	CSVGSLAGGDEQFF	TRBJ2-1	.	TRBD2	TRBV29-1
TGTGCCAGCAGCTTAGCGCCTGTCGGGACAGGGGGAGGCGGCTACACCTTC	CASSLAPVGTGGGGYTF	TRBJ1-2	.	TRBD1	TRBV11-1
TGTGCCAGCAGCTGGGATCTAGGGGCGTTTGGAAACACCATATATTTT	CASSWDLGAFGNTIYF	TRBJ1-3	.	.	TRBV5-4
TGTGCCAGCAGTGAAGGTAATGGCTACACCTTC	CASSEGNGYTF	TRBJ1-2	.	.	TRBV2
TGTGCCTGGAGTAACCCCTGGGGGGGTATCTCCTACGAGCAGTACTTC	CAWSNPWGGISYEQYF	TRBJ2-7	.	TRBD2	TRBV30
TGTGCCAGCAGGCCAGTGGGTAGCGACTACGAGCAGTACTTC	CASRPVGSDYEQYF	TRBJ2-7	.	.	TRBV5-6
TGCGCCAGCAGCACCTTAGCGGGGGGCGGGGATACGCAGTATTTT	CASSTLAGGGDTQYF	TRBJ2-3	.	TRBD2	TRBV5-1
TGTGCCAGCAGTTACGGCGAGGGAAGGAGTCCCTACGAGCAGTACTTC	CASSYGEGRSPYEQYF	TRBJ2-7	few	.	TRBV6-5
TGTGCCACCAGCAGAGAGGACCCCCGCCGCATAAGCGGGCTCCACGAGCAGTACTTC	CATSREDPRRISGLHEQYF	TRBJ2-7	.	.	TRBV15
TGTGCCTGGAACTTCGGGGGAGGGGATCCGGGACTAGCGCGGCAACCCTACGAGCAGTACTTC	CAWNFGGGDPGLARQPYEQYF	TRBJ2-7	.	TRBD2	TRBV30
TGTGCCAGCAGCCTTAGCGGGGGAGACTACAATGAGCAGTTCTTC	CASSLSGGDYNEQFF	TRBJ2-1	.	TRBD2	TRBV7-3
TGCGCCAGCAGCGTCCTCTCCGCGGGAGCGGCCGGGGAGCTGTTTTTT	CASSVLSAGAAGELFF	TRBJ2-2	.	TRBD2	TRBV5-1
TGTGCCAGCAGTCCTGGCGCGGGTTGGACAGGGGCTACACCCCTCCACTTT	CASSPGAGWTGATPLHF	TRBJ1-6	.	TRBD1	TRBV27
TGCGCCAGCAGTGAAGGGGGCGAGCAGTACTTC	CASSEGGEQYF	TRBJ2-7	.	.	TRBV10-1
TGTGCCAGCAGCTTTTTCCGGGGGGGGAGAGAAGAGACCCAGTACTTC	CASSFFRGGREETQYF	TRBJ2-5	.	TRBD2	TRBV5-6
TGTGCCAGCAAAGAGGACTCTGGGGCCAACGTCCTGACTTTC	CASKEDSGANVLTF	TRBJ2-6	.	.	TRBV6-1
TGTGCCTGGAGTCTGGGACTAGCGGGAGTGGGGGAGCAGTACTTC	CAWSLGLAGVGEQYF	TRBJ2-7	.	TRBD2	TRBV30
TGTGCCAGCAGCTTAAGCAGCGGGAGGGGGGTTAGGGAGCAGTTCTTC	CASSLSSGRGVREQFF	TRBJ2-1	.	TRBD2	TRBV7-8
TGTGCCAGCAGCAAGGACAGGGGGCAAACCGGGGAGCTGTTTTTT	CASSKDRGQTGELFF	TRBJ2-2	.	.	TRBV21-1
TGTGCCAGTAGCCCTAGCGGGGTAGCAGATACGCAGTATTTT	CASSPSGVADTQYF	TRBJ2-3	.	TRBD2	TRBV19
TGCAGCGTTGAAGATAGCACAGGGGCTGGCACTGAAGCTTTCTTT	CSVEDSTGAGTEAFF	TRBJ1-1	once	TRBD1	TRBV29-1
TGTGCCTGGCTTCCCATTAGGACAGCCTCTGGAAACACCATATATTTT	CAWLPIRTASGNTIYF	TRBJ1-3	.	.	TRBV30
TGTGCCAGCAGCCAAGAGGGCTACCGATCCTACAATGAGCAGTTCTTC	CASSQEGYRSYNEQFF	TRBJ2-1	.	.	TRBV4-2
TGTGCCAGCTCACCGTCGGGGACTGAACAGCCCCAGCATTTT	CASSPSGTEQPQHF	TRBJ1-5	.	.	TRBV18
TGTGCCAGCAGCTTAGGAGGGGGCGAACAGCCCCAGCATTTT	CASSLGGGEQPQHF	TRBJ1-5	few	TRBD1	TRBV7-6
TGTGCCAGCAGCTTAGAGGTGCCGAGCTCCTACGAGCAGTACTTC	CASSLEVPSSYEQYF	TRBJ2-7	.	.	TRBV11-2
TGTGCCAGCAGCTGGGGACTAGCGGGAGAGGAGACCCAGTACTTC	CASSWGLAGEETQYF	TRBJ2-5	.	TRBD2	TRBV5-4
TGTGCCAGCAGCTTCTCGGGGAACACCGGGGAGCTGTTTTTT	CASSFSGNTGELFF	TRBJ2-2	.	.	TRBV7-2
TGTGCCAGCAGCCCCCAAAGATCGTCAGGCCGCTATGGCTACACCTTC	CASSPQRSSGRYGYTF	TRBJ1-2	.	.	TRBV16
TGTGCCAGCAGCCGGGACATCTCTAACTATGGCTACACCTTC	CASSRDISNYGYTF	TRBJ1-2	.	.	TRBV6-5
TGTGCCACCAGCAGCCTCAGGGGAATCGGGGAGCTGTTTTTT	CATSSLRGIGELFF	TRBJ2-2	.	.	TRBV15
TGTGCCAGCAGCTTAAGCCGGGACAGCAAGAACTACGAGCAGTACTTC	CASSLSRDSKNYEQYF	TRBJ2-7	.	TRBD1	TRBV9
TGTGCCAGTAGTACAGAGATTGGACAGTTCTTTGGCAATCAGCCCCAGCATTTT	CASSTEIGQFFGNQPQHF	TRBJ1-5	.	.	TRBV19
TGTGCCAGCAGCTTAGATAGTAATCAGCCCCAGCATTTT	CASSLDSNQPQHF	TRBJ1-5	.	.	TRBV7-3
TGTGCCAGCAGTGGGCTACAGGTTGGGTATAGCATTCAGTACTTC	CASSGLQVGYSIQYF	TRBJ2-4	.	.	TRBV6-1
TGTGCCAGCAGTTACCAGGGGGGCTACACCTTC	CASSYQGGYTF	TRBJ1-2	.	.	TRBV6-5
TGTGCCAGCAGCTTGGGACAGGGCCCTGGAAACACCATATATTTT	CASSLGQGPGNTIYF	TRBJ1-3	.	TRBD1	TRBV5-6
TGTGCCTGGATCAGGGAGGGCGAGCAGTACTTC	CAWIREGEQYF	TRBJ2-7	.	TRBD2	TRBV30
TGTGCCACCAGACTAGGGGGGGACACCATATATTTT	CATRLGGDTIYF	TRBJ1-3	.	.	TRBV15
TGCAGCGTTGAGGCCAGAACTAATGAAAAACTGTTTTTT	CSVEARTNEKLFF	TRBJ1-4	.	.	TRBV29-1
TGTGCCAGCAGCCGGACACCGGGACTAGCGACAGATACGCAGTATTTT	CASSRTPGLATDTQYF	TRBJ2-3	.	TRBD2	TRBV11-3
TGTGCCAGCAGCCTAGGACAGGCCATGAACACTGAAGCTTTCTTT	CASSLGQAMNTEAFF	TRBJ1-1	.	TRBD1	TRBV5-5
TGTGCCAGCAGCTTAGAACCGGCGGGGTTCAATGAGCAGTTCTTC	CASSLEPAGFNEQFF	TRBJ2-1	.	.	TRBV11-2
TGTGCCAGCAGCTTGGGACAGCTACAAAATGAGCAGTTCTTC	CASSLGQLQNEQFF	TRBJ2-1	.	TRBD1	TRBV13
TGTGCCAGCAGCGAGTCGGCCAGGGATAATTCACCCCTCCACTTT	CASSESARDNSPLHF	TRBJ1-6	.	.	TRBV6-1
TGTGCCAGTAGTTCCTCCGACAGGGCCGCCGGGGAGCTGTTTTTT	CASSSSDRAAGELFF	TRBJ2-2	.	TRBD1	TRBV19
TGCGCCAGCAGCCCGCGGGACTCGGGGCTGTTTTTT	CASSPRDSGLFF	TRBJ2-2	.	.	TRBV5-1
TGTGCCAGCAGCGTGCACAGGGGGCTAGGGGGAAACACCATATATTTT	CASSVHRGLGGNTIYF	TRBJ1-3	.	TRBD1	TRBV7-6
TGCAGCGTTCGGACTAGCGCCTACGAGCAGTACTTC	CSVRTSAYEQYF	TRBJ2-7	.	TRBD2	TRBV29-1
TGTGCCAGCAGCGTAGCTAGGACAGGGGGCCATGGCACAGATACGCAGTATTTT	CASSVARTGGHGTDTQYF	TRBJ2-3	.	TRBD1	TRBV9
TGCGCCAGCAGCTTGGACCCCGGGACAGGGAATGAAAAACTGTTTTTT	CASSLDPGTGNEKLFF	TRBJ1-4	.	TRBD1	TRBV5-1
TGTGCCAGCAGCAAAGTCCTACCTAGGGGGACAGGGTTTTTAGTCGGAGACTACGAGCAGTACTTC	CASSKVLPRGTGFLVGDYEQYF	TRBJ2-7	.	.	TRBV21-1
TGTGCCAGCAGTTACTTCGGAGGCAGGGGGCCCAACGAGCAGTACTTC	CASSYFGGRGPNEQYF	TRBJ2-7	.	TRBD1	TRBV6-5